The T cell receptor (beta chain) described here comes from a study of blood T cell repertoires in COVID-19. In the study overall: The origin of the acute and convalescent COVID-19 samples was the United States, Italy and Spain. T cells, B-cell-depleted T cells, or PBMCs supplied cDNA or gDNA.

The CDR3 is 15 residues long. Germline trimming cut 4 bases from V and 4 bases from J; bases unmatched to any gene: 3. Per germline, CDR1 SGHTA and CDR2 FQGNSA. In the source study's methods: Reference gene primer amplification in the assay estimated nucleated cell counts. TCRdb's table, derived via immunoSEQ multiplex PCR, lists solely in-frame clones and lacks some. V and J calls and clone size follow that table, whereas D and trimming were derived from the DNA. The data contain a few hundred thousand clones, approximately 89% of them seen just once; the ten biggest clones take up less than 3%. This sequence was found in a woman aged 45-65 years with acute or convalescent COVID-19. Sequenced input: peripheral blood. The V gene is TRBV7-2, the J gene TRBJ2-3; 12 bases are shared with TRBD2. The CDR3 spells CASSSSGRASDTQYF. DNA for the CDR3: TGTGCCAGCAGCTCTAGCGGGAGGGCTTCAGATACGCAGTATTTT.